The T cell receptor (beta chain) described here comes from a study of vaccination effects on CD4 cells after COVID-19. Losses at the gene ends were 6 bases for V and 4 bases for J; bases not matched to a gene: 14. Looked up from germline, CDR1 is MDHEN and CDR2 is SYDVKM. The CDR3 runs to 18 residues. Only in-frame clones appear in the TCRdb table, and some are missing; sequencing was by immunoSEQ multiplex PCR. The profile covers 55,000 or so clones, with about two thirds appearing a single time and roughly 18% taken by the ten largest. Pools of viral peptides were used by the ViraFEST assay to expand antigen-specific CD4+ T cells ahead of sequencing. The culture ran for under eleven days, and then CD4+ T cells were isolated. None of the vaccinated had previously contracted SARS-CoV-2, and their nucleocapsid antibodies tested negative. With respect to this clone: The antigen remains undetermined.

The clonotype was recovered from a human donor who received a COVID-19 vaccine. This specimen was CD4+ T cells from PBMCs cultured with SARS-CoV-2 spike peptides, taken before COVID-19 vaccination. This chain uses TRBV28 with TRBJ2-1; 11 bases are a match to TRBD2. The CDR3 DNA follows: TGTGCCAGCAGGGGGATGGGACTAGCGGAATCTATTTACAATGAGCAGTTCTTC. Its translation: CASRGMGLAESIYNEQFF.